The source of this T cell receptor beta chain is a study of neurological immune-mediated disorders. A single record per CDR3 protein comes from TCRdb applying MiXCR to the 5' RACE reads. The sample lists more than 55,000 distinct CDR3 sequences, more than 20% occurring once. Time point denoted: technical triplicate 2. The CDR3 has 14 amino acids. Trimming at V came to 6 bases and at J to 6 bases, leaving 10 bases not matched to a gene. Germline lookup yields CDR1 LGHDT and CDR2 YNNKEL (reference sequence). Sequencing used PBMCs. The chain is built from TRBV3-1 and TRBJ1-2, with 7 nucleotides matching TRBD1. The sequence came from a man between 60 and 75 years old with HTLV-1-associated myelopathy (HAM/TSP). CDR3 bases: TGTGCCAGCAGTCCTTCGACAGGGATGAATGGCTACACCTTC. Encoded protein: CASSPSTGMNGYTF.